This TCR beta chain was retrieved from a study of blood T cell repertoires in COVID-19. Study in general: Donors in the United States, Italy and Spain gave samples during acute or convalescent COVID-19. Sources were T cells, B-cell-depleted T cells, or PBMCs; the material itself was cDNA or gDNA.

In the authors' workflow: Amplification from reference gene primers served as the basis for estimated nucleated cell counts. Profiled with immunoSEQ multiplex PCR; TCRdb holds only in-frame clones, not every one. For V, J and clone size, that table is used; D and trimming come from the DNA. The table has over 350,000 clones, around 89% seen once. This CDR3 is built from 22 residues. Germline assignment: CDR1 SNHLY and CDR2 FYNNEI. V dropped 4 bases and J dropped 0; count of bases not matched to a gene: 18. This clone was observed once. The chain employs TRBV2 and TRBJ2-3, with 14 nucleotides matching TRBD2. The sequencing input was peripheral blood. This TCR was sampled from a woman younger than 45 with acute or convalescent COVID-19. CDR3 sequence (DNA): TGTGCCAGCAGTGGAGTACATCGGACTAGCGGGGGGCAATTTTCTAGCACAGATACGCAGTATTTT. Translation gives CASSGVHRTSGGQFSSTDTQYF.